This paragraph reports one T cell receptor beta chain. The data belong to a study of blood T cell repertoires in COVID-19. Overall study context: COVID-19 samples from acute and convalescent phases originated in the United States, Italy and Spain.

As handled by the study authors: Estimates of nucleated cell counts were drawn from the amplification of reference gene primers. Repertoires were generated with immunoSEQ multiplex PCR, while TCRdb's copy carries only in-frame clones and drops some. The V and J calls and clone size come from that table; D and trimming were worked out from the DNA. The table shows around 30,000 clones, with roughly 90% occurring only once. Trimming removed 6 bases from V and 4 bases from J, with 17 bases in between. The CDR3 totals 15 residues. The germline V gene encodes CDR1 SGHTS and CDR2 YDEGEE. This chain joins TRBV5-8 and TRBJ2-1; D possibly corresponds to TRBD2 (5 bases). Sequenced sample: peripheral blood. The sequence was collected from a man in his sixties with active COVID-19. The CDR3 DNA is TGTGCCAGCAAATTGTCGTTCGGGGAATACAATGAGCAGTTCTTC. As protein: CASKLSFGEYNEQFF.